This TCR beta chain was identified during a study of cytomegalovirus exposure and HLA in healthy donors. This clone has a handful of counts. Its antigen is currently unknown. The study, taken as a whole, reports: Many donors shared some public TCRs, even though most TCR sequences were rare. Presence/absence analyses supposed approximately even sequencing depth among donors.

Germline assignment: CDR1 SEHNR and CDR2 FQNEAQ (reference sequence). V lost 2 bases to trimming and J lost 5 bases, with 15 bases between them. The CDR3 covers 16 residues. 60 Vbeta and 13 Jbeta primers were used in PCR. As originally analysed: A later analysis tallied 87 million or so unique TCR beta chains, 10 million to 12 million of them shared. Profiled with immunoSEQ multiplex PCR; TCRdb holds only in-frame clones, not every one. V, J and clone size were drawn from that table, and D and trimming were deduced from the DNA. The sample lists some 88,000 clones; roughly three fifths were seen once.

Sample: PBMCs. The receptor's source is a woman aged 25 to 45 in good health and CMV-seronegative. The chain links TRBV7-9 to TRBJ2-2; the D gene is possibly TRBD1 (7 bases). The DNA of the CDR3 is TGTGCCAGCAGCTTACCCCAGGGGGGTGAGACCGGGGAGCTGTTTTTT. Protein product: CASSLPQGGETGELFF.